One and the same sample provided the 13 T cell receptor beta chains below, sequenced in a study of technical replicates of blood from a handful of donors (dated by TCRdb to 2016 to 2017). Libraries were built with the immunoSEQ multiplex PCR assay. The immuneACCESS repertoire file appears here via TCRdb, limited to in-frame rearrangements. These files lack a portion of the clones; in checked studies, under half of the deficit traces to unresolved V genes, and the cause of the others is not known. Here the sample has around 57,000 clones; around 94% occur a single time. Of the sample, approximately 0.2% is held by the ten largest clones. Sequencing was performed on T cells isolated from PBMCs. The receptors come from a human donor in good health.

The chain combines TRBV5-1 with TRBJ1-2, with a weak D call TRBD1 (5 bases). The CDR3 runs 13 residues. Trimming removed 0 bases at V and 5 bases at J, with 8 bases between. Germline V gives CDR1 SGHRS, CDR2 YFSETQ. CDR3 sequence reads: CASSLGRGYGYTF. The DNA of the CDR3 is TGCGCCAGCAGCTTGGGTCGGGGGTATGGCTACACCTTC.

As for this clone: The same CDR3 is also encoded by other DNA sequences in this sample. The chain employs TRBV11-3 and TRBJ2-2; D is uncertain. The ends were cut back, 1 base at V and 1 base at J, with 4 bases in the middle. CDR3 size: 14 residues. Germline V CDR1 and CDR2: SGHNT, YENEEA. The CDR3 nucleotides are TGTGCCAGCAGCTTAGGGAGGAACACCGGGGAGCTGTTTTTT. Residues: CASSLGRNTGELFF.

The rearrangement uses TRBV7-9 and TRBJ2-4; no definite D call. CDR1 is SEHNR, CDR2 FQNEAQ, per germline (reference sequence). The V and J ends lost 1 base and 9 bases respectively, with 10 bases between them. This CDR3 has 13 amino acids. The CDR3 DNA reads as TGTGCCAGCAGCTTAGTTGAATCGGGCATTCAGTACTTC. It is translated as CASSLVESGIQYF. Full variable domain (outside the CDR3, taken from reference TRBV7-9 and TRBJ2-4): DTGVSQNPRHKITKRGQNVTFRCDPISEHNRLYWYRQTLGQGPEFLTYFQNEAQLEKSRLLSDRFSAERPKGSFSTLEIQRTEQGDSAMYLCASSLVESGIQYFGAGTRLSVL.

The chain employs TRBV29-1 and TRBJ2-7; 10 bases agree with TRBD2. J lost 3 bases, V lost 6 bases, and 14 bases had no gene match. Germline CDR1 SQVTM, CDR2 ANQGSEA. The CDR3 length is 16 residues. Written as DNA, the CDR3 is TGCAGCGTCGCCAGGGGACTAAGCGGGGGGGACTACGAGCAGTACTTC. Amino acid sequence: CSVARGLSGGDYEQYF.

The rearrangement uses TRBV5-6 and TRBJ1-6; TRBD1 matches at 10 bases. V shed 4 bases, J shed 0 bases, and the junction held 7 bases outside the gene matches. The germline V gene encodes CDR1 SGHDT and CDR2 YYEEEE. The CDR3 covers 18 residues. DNA for the CDR3: TGTGCCAGCAGCCCTGACAGGGGGCACAGCTCCTATAATTCACCCCTCCACTTT. Protein: CASSPDRGHSSYNSPLHF.

The chain uses TRBV10-3 and TRBJ2-7; D may be TRBD1 (6 bases). The V end lost 7 bases, the J end lost 4 bases, and 11 bases lay between the germline ends. The CDR3 contains 12 residues. The germline V gene has CDR1 ENHRY and CDR2 SYGVKD. The DNA of the CDR3 is TGTGCCATCAAAACAGGGAAGTACGAGCAGTACTTC. As protein: CAIKTGKYEQYF.

This rearrangement joins TRBV12-5 to TRBJ1-6; D remains unclear. The CDR3 length is 17 residues. CDR1 and CDR2 from the germline V gene are LGHNT and FRNRAP. V gave up 6 bases and J gave up 0 bases, with 15 bases separating them. The CDR3 is CASGSRPGSSYNSPLHF. DNA for the CDR3: TGTGCTAGTGGCTCTCGACCGGGAAGCTCCTATAATTCACCCCTCCACTTT.

The chain recombines TRBV7-9 with TRBJ2-7, with 11 bases that match TRBD2. This CDR3 region has 17 residues. The germline CDR1 and CDR2 sequences are SEHNR and FQNEAQ (reference sequence). The trim removed 5 bases at V and 3 bases at J, leaving 12 bases unmatched. CDR3 nucleotide sequence: TGTGCCAGCAGCATTAGACGAGGGACTAGCGGATACTACGAGCAGTACTTC. Its protein is CASSIRRGTSGYYEQYF.

The chain couples TRBV7-3 to TRBJ2-3; maybe TRBD1 (6 bases). The CDR3 length is 15 residues. Germline CDR1 SGHTA, CDR2 FQGTGA. Trimming took off 2 bases at V and 0 bases at J, with 9 bases between the two ends. The CDR3 sequence is CASSLQGLSTDTQYF. The CDR3, as DNA: TGTGCCAGCAGCTTACAGGGGCTTAGCACAGATACGCAGTATTTT.

This rearrangement joins TRBV7-9 to TRBJ1-2; 8 positions agree with TRBD1. The junction had 9 bases not matched to a gene; V was cut back by 5 bases and J by 1 base. The CDR3 loop spans 16 amino acids. Germline CDR1 is SEHNR and CDR2 is FQNEAQ (reference sequence). CDR3 region: CASSHQPTGGNYGYTF. DNA for the CDR3: TGTGCCAGCAGCCACCAGCCTACAGGGGGTAACTATGGCTACACCTTC.

The rearrangement joins TRBV15 to TRBJ2-7, with D maybe TRBD2 (5 bases). Germline CDR1 reads LNHNV; CDR2 reads YYDKDF (reference sequence). The CDR3 consists of 15 residues. Trimming removed 0 bases from V and 4 bases from J, with 13 bases in between. CDR3 sequence: CATSREDGRGYEQYF. CDR3 DNA: TGTGCCACCAGCAGAGAGGACGGGCGAGGGTACGAGCAGTACTTC.

This clone was recorded once. The V and J genes are TRBV5-1 and TRBJ1-2; 8 positions match TRBD1. This CDR3 is 14 amino acids long. Germline assignment: CDR1 SGHRS and CDR2 YFSETQ. V lost 6 bases to trimming and J lost 3 bases; unmatched junction nucleotides: 7. This chain's CDR3 is CASKPGQEYYGYTF. The DNA for the CDR3 is TGCGCCAGCAAACCGGGACAGGAGTACTATGGCTACACCTTC.

The CDR3 loop is CSASGNYEQFF. The CDR3 nucleotides read TGCAGCGCTAGCGGGAATTATGAGCAGTTCTTC. J is TRBJ2-1 and V is TRBV29-1; 9 bases line up with TRBD2. The V and J ends lost 7 bases and 8 bases, in that order; junction bases with no gene match: 3. The CDR3 length is 11 residues. Per the germline V gene, CDR1 is SQVTM and CDR2 is ANQGSEA.